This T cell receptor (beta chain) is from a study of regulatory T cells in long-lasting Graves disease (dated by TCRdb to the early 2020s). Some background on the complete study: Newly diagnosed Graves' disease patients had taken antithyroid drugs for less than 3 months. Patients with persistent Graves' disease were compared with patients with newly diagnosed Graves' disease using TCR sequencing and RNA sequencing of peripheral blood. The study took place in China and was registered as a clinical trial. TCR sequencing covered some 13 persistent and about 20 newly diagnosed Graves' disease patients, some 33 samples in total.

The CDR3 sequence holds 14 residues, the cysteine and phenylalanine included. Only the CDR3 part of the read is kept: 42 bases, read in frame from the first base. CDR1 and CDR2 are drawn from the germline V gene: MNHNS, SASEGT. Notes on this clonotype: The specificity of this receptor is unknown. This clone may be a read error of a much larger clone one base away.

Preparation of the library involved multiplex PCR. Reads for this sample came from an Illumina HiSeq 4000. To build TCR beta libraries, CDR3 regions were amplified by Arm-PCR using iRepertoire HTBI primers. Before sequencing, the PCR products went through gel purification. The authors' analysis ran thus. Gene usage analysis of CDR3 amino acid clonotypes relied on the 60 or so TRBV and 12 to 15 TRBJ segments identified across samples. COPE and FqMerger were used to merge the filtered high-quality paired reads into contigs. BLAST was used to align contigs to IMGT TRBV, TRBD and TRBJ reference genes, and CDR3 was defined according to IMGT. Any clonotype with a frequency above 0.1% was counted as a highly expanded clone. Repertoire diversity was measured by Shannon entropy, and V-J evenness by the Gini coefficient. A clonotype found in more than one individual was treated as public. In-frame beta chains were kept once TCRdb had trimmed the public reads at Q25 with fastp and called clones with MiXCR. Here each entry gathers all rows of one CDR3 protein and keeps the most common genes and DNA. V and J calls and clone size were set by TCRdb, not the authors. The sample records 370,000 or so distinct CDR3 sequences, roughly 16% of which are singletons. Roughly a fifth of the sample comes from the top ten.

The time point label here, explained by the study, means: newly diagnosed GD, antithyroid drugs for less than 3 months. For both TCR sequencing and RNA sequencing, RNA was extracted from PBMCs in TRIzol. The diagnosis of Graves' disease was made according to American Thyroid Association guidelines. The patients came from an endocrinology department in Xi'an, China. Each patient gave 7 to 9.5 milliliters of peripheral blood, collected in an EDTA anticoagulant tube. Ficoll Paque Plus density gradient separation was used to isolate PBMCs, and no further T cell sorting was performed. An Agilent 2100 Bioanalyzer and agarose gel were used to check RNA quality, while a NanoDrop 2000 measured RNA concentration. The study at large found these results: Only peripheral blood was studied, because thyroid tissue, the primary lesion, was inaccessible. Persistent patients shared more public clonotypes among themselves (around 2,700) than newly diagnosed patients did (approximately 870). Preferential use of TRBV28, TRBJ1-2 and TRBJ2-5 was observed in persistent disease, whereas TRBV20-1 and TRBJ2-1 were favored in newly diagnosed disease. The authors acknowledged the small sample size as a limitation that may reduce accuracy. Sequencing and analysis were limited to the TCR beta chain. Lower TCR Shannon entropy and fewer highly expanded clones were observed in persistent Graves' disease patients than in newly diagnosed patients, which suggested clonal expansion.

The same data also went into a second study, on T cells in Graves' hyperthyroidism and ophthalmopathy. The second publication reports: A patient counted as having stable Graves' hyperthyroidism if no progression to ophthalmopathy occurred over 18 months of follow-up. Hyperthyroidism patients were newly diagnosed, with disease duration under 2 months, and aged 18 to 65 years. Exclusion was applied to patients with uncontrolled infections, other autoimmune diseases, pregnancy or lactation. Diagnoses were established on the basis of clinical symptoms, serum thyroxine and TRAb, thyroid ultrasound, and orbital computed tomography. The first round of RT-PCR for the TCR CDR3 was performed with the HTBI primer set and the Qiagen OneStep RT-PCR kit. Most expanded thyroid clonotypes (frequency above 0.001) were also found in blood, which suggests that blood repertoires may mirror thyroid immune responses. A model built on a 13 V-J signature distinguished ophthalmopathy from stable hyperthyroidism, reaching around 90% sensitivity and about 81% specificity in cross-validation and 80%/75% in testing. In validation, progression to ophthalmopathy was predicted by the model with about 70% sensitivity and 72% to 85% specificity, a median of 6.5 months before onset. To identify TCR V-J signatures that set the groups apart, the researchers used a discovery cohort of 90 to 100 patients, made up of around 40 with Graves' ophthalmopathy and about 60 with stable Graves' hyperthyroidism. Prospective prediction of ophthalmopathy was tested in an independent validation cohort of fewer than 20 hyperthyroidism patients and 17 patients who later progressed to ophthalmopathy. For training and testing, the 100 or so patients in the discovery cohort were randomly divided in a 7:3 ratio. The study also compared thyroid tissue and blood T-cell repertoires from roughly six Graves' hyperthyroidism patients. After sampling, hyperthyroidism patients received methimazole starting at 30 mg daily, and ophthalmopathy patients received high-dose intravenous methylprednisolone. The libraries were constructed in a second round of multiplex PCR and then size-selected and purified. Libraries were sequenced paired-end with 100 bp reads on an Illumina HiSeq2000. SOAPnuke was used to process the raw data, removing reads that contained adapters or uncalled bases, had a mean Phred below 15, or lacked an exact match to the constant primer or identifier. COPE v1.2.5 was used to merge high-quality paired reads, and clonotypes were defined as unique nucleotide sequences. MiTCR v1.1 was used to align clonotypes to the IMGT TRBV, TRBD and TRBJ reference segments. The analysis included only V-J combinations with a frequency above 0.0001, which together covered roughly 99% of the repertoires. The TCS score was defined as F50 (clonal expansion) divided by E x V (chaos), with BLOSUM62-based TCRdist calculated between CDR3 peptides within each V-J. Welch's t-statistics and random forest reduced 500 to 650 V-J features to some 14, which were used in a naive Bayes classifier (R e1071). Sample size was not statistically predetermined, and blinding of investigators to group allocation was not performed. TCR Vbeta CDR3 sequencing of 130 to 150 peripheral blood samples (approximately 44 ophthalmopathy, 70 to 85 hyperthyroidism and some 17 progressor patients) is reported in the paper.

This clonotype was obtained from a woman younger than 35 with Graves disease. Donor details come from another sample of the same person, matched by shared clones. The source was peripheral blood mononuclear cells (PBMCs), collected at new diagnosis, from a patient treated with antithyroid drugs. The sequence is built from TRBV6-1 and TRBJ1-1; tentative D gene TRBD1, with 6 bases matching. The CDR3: CASSRGGLNTVAFF. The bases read TGTGCCAGCAGTCGGGGGGGCTTGAACACTGTAGCTTTCTTT.